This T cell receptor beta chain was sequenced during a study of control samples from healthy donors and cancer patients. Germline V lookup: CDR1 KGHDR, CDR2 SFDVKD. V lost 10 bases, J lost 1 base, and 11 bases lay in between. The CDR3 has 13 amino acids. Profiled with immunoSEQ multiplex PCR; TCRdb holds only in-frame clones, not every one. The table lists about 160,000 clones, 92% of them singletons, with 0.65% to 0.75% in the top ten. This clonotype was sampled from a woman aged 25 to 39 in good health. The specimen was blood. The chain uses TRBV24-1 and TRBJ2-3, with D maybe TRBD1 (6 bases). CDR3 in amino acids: CATQGRGTDTQYF. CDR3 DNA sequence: TGTGCCACTCAGGGGCGGGGCACAGATACGCAGTATTTT.